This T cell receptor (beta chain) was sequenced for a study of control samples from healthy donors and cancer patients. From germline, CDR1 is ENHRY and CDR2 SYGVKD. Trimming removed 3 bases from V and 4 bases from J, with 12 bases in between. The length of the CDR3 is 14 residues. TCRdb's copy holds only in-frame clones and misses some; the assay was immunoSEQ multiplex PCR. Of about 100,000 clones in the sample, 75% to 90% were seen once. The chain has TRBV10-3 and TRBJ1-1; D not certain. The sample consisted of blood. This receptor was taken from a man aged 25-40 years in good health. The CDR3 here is CAISENGPGTEAFF. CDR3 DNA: TGTGCCATCAGTGAAAATGGGCCCGGCACTGAAGCTTTCTTT.